This is a list of T cell receptor beta chains from one sample in a study of vaccination effects on CD4 cells after COVID-19. Assay used: immunoSEQ multiplex PCR; TCRdb lists only in-frame clones, some missing. The sample lists 20,000 to 30,000 clones, 65% to 80% occurring once. Antigen specificity for these receptors is unknown. Sequencing used CD4+ T cells from PBMCs cultured with HCoV-NL63 spike peptides, obtained before COVID-19 vaccination. These TCRs come from a human donor who had a prior SARS-CoV-2 infection. CDR3s include the opening cysteine and the closing phenylalanine or tryptophan. The D gene is left open where the match is weak. Size is stated for part of the rows, as once, few or many counts, or as a class when the clone is expanded.

CDR3 DNA	CDR3 protein	V gene	J gene	clone size	D gene	CDR3 length
TGTGCCAGCAGCGGAGTAGGGACTAGCCCTACGCAGTATTTT	CASSGVGTSPTQYF	TRBV11-3	TRBJ2-3	NA	TRBD2	14
TGTGCCACCAGTGTAGGGAGCATGGCTACGCAGTATTTT	CATSVGSMATQYF	TRBV24-1	TRBJ2-3	NA	NA	13
TGTGCCAGCAGTGAACAGGGAAGCTCCTACGAGCAGTACTTC	CASSEQGSSYEQYF	TRBV2	TRBJ2-7	few	NA	14
TGTGCCAGCAGTCCCGGGGGGGTCGGGGCCAACGTCCTGACTTTC	CASSPGGVGANVLTF	TRBV25-1	TRBJ2-6	once	TRBD2	15
TGTGCCAGCAGCAGCGCTTACGAGCAGTACTTC	CASSSAYEQYF	TRBV2	TRBJ2-7	NA	NA	11
TGTGCCAGCAGCCCTAATAGCGGGAGGGGGTCGTATCGGTTCTTC	CASSPNSGRGSYRFF	TRBV7-3	TRBJ2-1	NA	TRBD2	15
TGTGCCAGTCGCGTACTGTCTGGGGCCAACGTCCTGACTTTC	CASRVLSGANVLTF	TRBV11-2	TRBJ2-6	few	NA	14
TGTGCCAGCAGCCAAGATGGGCAGGGAGGGTCCATTCAGTACTTC	CASSQDGQGGSIQYF	TRBV4-2	TRBJ2-4	NA	TRBD2	15
TGTGCCAGTAGCATTCGGCCTACTTACTCTGGAAACACCATATATTTT	CASSIRPTYSGNTIYF	TRBV19	TRBJ1-3	NA	NA	16
TGCGCCAGCAGCGTAGGGATGGCGGGAGATACGCAGTATTTT	CASSVGMAGDTQYF	TRBV5-1	TRBJ2-3	NA	NA	14
TGTGCCAGCAGTTACTCGGAGGTCGACACTGAAGCTTTCTTT	CASSYSEVDTEAFF	TRBV6-5	TRBJ1-1	once	NA	14
TGTGCCATCAGTGCGACTAGGGTATCCTACAATGAGCAGTTCTTC	CAISATRVSYNEQFF	TRBV10-3	TRBJ2-1	NA	NA	15
TGTGCCAGCAGCCAAGATTTCGGGCGAGGTGAAAAACTGTTTTTT	CASSQDFGRGEKLFF	TRBV4-2	TRBJ1-4	NA	NA	15
TGTGCTAGTGGTTTGGTGGCCGAGACCCAGTACTTC	CASGLVAETQYF	TRBV12-5	TRBJ2-5	once	NA	12
TGCGCCAGCAGGGACCGGGACAGTATCTCCTACGAGCAGTACTTC	CASRDRDSISYEQYF	TRBV5-1	TRBJ2-7	NA	TRBD1	15
TGTGCCAGCAGCTCCGGCGGGGCCTACAATGAGCAGTTCTTC	CASSSGGAYNEQFF	TRBV7-2	TRBJ2-1	NA	NA	14
TGTGCCACCAGTGATCTACTAGCGGGAGGGACCAATACGCAGTATTTT	CATSDLLAGGTNTQYF	TRBV24-1	TRBJ2-3	once	TRBD2	16
TGCAGTGCTAGTCCTAGCGGGAGTGGCACAGATACGCAGTATTTT	CSASPSGSGTDTQYF	TRBV20-1	TRBJ2-3	NA	TRBD2	15
TGTGCCAGCAGCCGCCGACTAGCGGGCCAAGAGACCCAGTACTTC	CASSRRLAGQETQYF	TRBV11-1	TRBJ2-5	NA	TRBD2	15
TGTGCCAGCAGCTCCGGAGCCACAGATACGCAGTATTTT	CASSSGATDTQYF	TRBV7-3	TRBJ2-3	few	NA	13
TGCGCCAGCAGCTCCGGGACAGGGACTCAGCATTTT	CASSSGTGTQHF	TRBV5-1	TRBJ1-5	NA	TRBD1	12
TGTGCCAGCAGCCCAAGAAGATCGAGGACAGATACGCAGTATTTT	CASSPRRSRTDTQYF	TRBV14	TRBJ2-3	NA	NA	15
TGCAGCGGGTTGGCCGGGACACCCTCCTACAATGAGCAGTTCTTC	CSGLAGTPSYNEQFF	TRBV29-1	TRBJ2-1	medium-sized	NA	15
TGTGCCAGTAGTGTACGACCGGGACAAGCGAACACCGGGGAGCTGTTTTTT	CASSVRPGQANTGELFF	TRBV19	TRBJ2-2	once	NA	17
TGTGCCAGCAGTGGGGACAACAATGAGCAGTTCTTC	CASSGDNNEQFF	TRBV2	TRBJ2-1	few	NA	12
TGCAGTGCTCATTTTCAAGAGACCCAGTACTTC	CSAHFQETQYF	TRBV20-1	TRBJ2-5	NA	NA	11
TGTGCCACCAGCCCCCATACACAGGACGGCACAGATACGCAGTATTTT	CATSPHTQDGTDTQYF	TRBV15	TRBJ2-3	NA	NA	16
TGTGCCAGCAGGGGGGAGGGGGCTGACGGCTACACCTTC	CASRGEGADGYTF	TRBV2	TRBJ1-2	NA	TRBD1	13
TGTGCCAGCAGCCAAGATCATAGGGAGACCCAGTACTTC	CASSQDHRETQYF	TRBV4-2	TRBJ2-5	NA	NA	13
TGTGCCAGCAGGGAGGGTTTGAACGAGTTGGGGACCCAGTACTTC	CASREGLNELGTQYF	TRBV27	TRBJ2-5	NA	NA	15
TGTGCCAGCAGTTCACCCCGAAGCACTGAAGCTTTCTTT	CASSSPRSTEAFF	TRBV12-3/TRBV12-4	TRBJ1-1	NA	NA	13
TGTGCCAGCAGGAGATTGGCGGGGATGGGCAATCAGCCCCAGCATTTT	CASRRLAGMGNQPQHF	TRBV27	TRBJ1-5	NA	NA	16
TGTGCCACCAGCAGAGACCCGGGGGCACCCCTCCACTTT	CATSRDPGAPLHF	TRBV15	TRBJ1-6	NA	NA	13
TGCGCCAGCAGCCAAGTAAACACAGATACGCAGTATTTT	CASSQVNTDTQYF	TRBV4-3	TRBJ2-3	NA	NA	13
TGTGCCAGCAGCTGGCTAGCGGGAGGAGATACGCAGTATTTT	CASSWLAGGDTQYF	TRBV5-8	TRBJ2-3	NA	TRBD2	14
TGCGCCAGCAGCCGGACCGGGACAGGGAGGACTAGCGGGAGCAATGAGCAGTTCTTC	CASSRTGTGRTSGSNEQFF	TRBV4-1	TRBJ2-1	NA	TRBD2	19
TGTGCCAGCAGAGTTTCATTGGGTGGGCAGCAGTACTTC	CASRVSLGGQQYF	TRBV25-1	TRBJ2-7	once	NA	13
TGCGCCAGCAGCAAAACTGGGACTAGCGGGGGGGTCACAGATACGCAGTATTTT	CASSKTGTSGGVTDTQYF	TRBV10-2	TRBJ2-3	NA	TRBD2	18
TGTGCCAGCTCACCACCAACTAGCTTTGGTCGCACAGATACGCAGTATTTT	CASSPPTSFGRTDTQYF	TRBV18	TRBJ2-3	NA	NA	17
TGTGCCAGCAGTGAAGGGTGGGGAAACACCATATATTTT	CASSEGWGNTIYF	TRBV2	TRBJ1-3	NA	NA	13
TGTGCCAGCAGCCAAGGGACAGGGTCCTACAATGAGCAGTTCTTC	CASSQGTGSYNEQFF	TRBV3-1/TRBV3-2	TRBJ2-1	NA	TRBD1	15
TGCGCCAGCACCCGGACCGGGAACACCGGGGAGCTGTTTTTT	CASTRTGNTGELFF	TRBV5-1	TRBJ2-2	NA	NA	14
TGTGCCAGCAGCTTGGACCGTGAAGAGACCCAGTACTTC	CASSLDREETQYF	TRBV5-8	TRBJ2-5	NA	NA	13
TGTGCCTGGATTTTATTATCCAAAAACATTCAGTACTTC	CAWILLSKNIQYF	TRBV30	TRBJ2-4	once	NA	13